Below are 31 T cell receptor beta chains sequenced from a single sample in a study of T-cell memory formation after mild COVID-19. A single record per CDR3 protein comes from TCRdb applying MiXCR to the 5' RACE reads. Found here are about half a million distinct CDR3 sequences, about 20% of them singletons; the top ten hold about 12%. Sequencing was carried out using PBMCs or a T cell subset sorted from them (not recorded which). The receptors were gathered from an adult woman who had mild COVID-19 (a few samples of this study predate the infection). Cell type and time point are not known.

This rearrangement joins TRBV27 to TRBJ1-1; no reliable D call. The CDR3 loop spans 13 amino acids. With 5 bases removed from V and 2 bases from J, the gap between germline ends came to 9 bases. Germline CDR1 reads MNHEY; CDR2 reads SMNVEV (reference sequence). As DNA, the CDR3 is TGTGCCAGCAGTCCCTTCGCTAACACTGAAGCTTTCTTT. Its translation is CASSPFANTEAFF.

In its sample, this clonotype was seen a few times. The chain has TRBV6-6 and TRBJ1-2, with a tentative D call TRBD1 (6 bases). V dropped 6 bases and J dropped 0 bases, with 14 bases sitting between them. The CDR3 has 15 amino acids. CDR1 is MNHNY, CDR2 SVGAGI, per germline (reference sequence). CDR3 nucleotide sequence: TGTGCCAGCAGCCTGGACAGAACGGCTAACTATGGCTACACCTTC. Translation: CASSLDRTANYGYTF.

A few counts support this clonotype. The chain has TRBV19 and TRBJ1-2; unclear D gene. The V gene lost 5 bases and the J gene lost 1 base, with 11 bases spanning the gap. CDR3 length: 14 residues. The germline gives CDR1 LNHDA, CDR2 SQIVND (reference sequence). Written as DNA, the CDR3 is TGTGCCAGTAGTTACAATCGGGATAACTATGGCTACACCTTC. Its translation is CASSYNRDNYGYTF.

J is TRBJ2-1 and V is TRBV12-3 or TRBV12-4; 11 bases are shared with TRBD2. Trimming took 6 bases from V and 4 from J; bases not matched to a gene: 5. CDR3 length: 15 amino acids. CDR3 loop: CASSRPSGRYNEQFF. The CDR3 nucleotides read TGTGCCAGCAGCCGACCTAGCGGGAGGTACAATGAGCAGTTCTTC.

This clonotype was seen a few times. The gene calls are TRBV12-3 or TRBV12-4 and TRBJ2-1; D may be TRBD1 (7 bases). This CDR3 comprises 16 residues. V lost 6 bases and J 4 bases, leaving 19 bases between the germline ends. CDR3 amino acids: CASSPRGGTAYNEQFF. The CDR3 DNA reads TGTGCCAGCAGCCCCCGAGGGGGGACAGCGTACAATGAGCAGTTCTTC.

This CDR3 is CASSQGTSGMYADTQYF. CDR3 DNA: TGTGCCAGCAGCCAAGGGACTAGCGGGATGTACGCAGATACGCAGTATTTT. The genes are TRBV3-1 and TRBJ2-3, with 12 positions matching TRBD2. V lost 1 base and J lost 4; bases outside the gene matches: 6. The CDR3 spans 17 residues. Germline V gene data show CDR1 as LGHDT and CDR2 as YNNKEL (reference sequence).

This clonotype was picked up a small number of times. The rearrangement uses TRBV6-6 and TRBJ2-1; 16 positions match TRBD2. Germline V gene lookup returns CDR1 MNHNY and CDR2 SVGAGI (reference sequence). CDR3 length equals 18 residues. Trimming took 2 bases from V and 8 from J; bases not matched to a gene: 9. The CDR3 bases are TGTGCCAGCAGTTACCCTCCGGGACTAGCGGGGGGGCCCGATGAGCAGTTCTTC. Residues: CASSYPPGLAGGPDEQFF.

The table lists this clonotype with a few counts. J is TRBJ1-1 and V is TRBV9; 9 bases fit TRBD1. The CDR3 length is 15 residues. Germline V lookup: CDR1 SGDLS, CDR2 YYNGEE. The ends lost 4 bases at V and 4 bases at J; junction bases unmatched: 8. The CDR3 bases are TGTGCCAGCAGCCCCCAAGGGACAGGGAGCACTGAAGCTTTCTTT. This translates into CASSPQGTGSTEAFF.

This clonotype was counted a few times. CDR3 coding DNA: TGTGCCACCAGCGGGAGAAATAATTCACCCCTCCACTTT. It encodes CATSGRNNSPLHF. The chain joins TRBV15 to TRBJ1-6, with D uncertain. Germline CDR1 and CDR2: LNHNV and YYDKDF (reference sequence). Trimming took off 5 bases at V and 5 bases at J, with 7 bases between the two ends. This CDR3 is 13 amino acids long. Using reference TRBV15 and TRBJ1-6 for the parts outside the CDR3, the full variable domain is DAMVIQNPRYQVTQFGKPVTLSCSQTLNHNVMYWYQQKSSQAPKLLFHYYDKDFNNEADTPDNFQSRRPNTSFCFLDIRSPGLGDTAMYLCATSGRNNSPLHFGNGTRLTVT.

The rearrangement joins TRBV7-9 to TRBJ2-2; D is possibly TRBD2 (5 bases). Trimming took off 5 bases at V and 6 bases at J, with 19 bases between the two ends. The CDR3 runs 16 residues. CDR1 is SEHNR and CDR2 is FQNEAQ in the germline V gene (reference sequence). CDR3 nucleotide sequence: TGTGCCAGCAGCCAAACCCCCCCGAGCGGCGCCGGGGAGCTGTTTTTT. It codes for CASSQTPPSGAGELFF.

This clonotype came up a few times. The V gene is TRBV7-2, the J gene TRBJ2-7; D is perhaps TRBD1 (5 bases). This CDR3 comprises 13 residues. V dropped 5 bases and J dropped 7 bases, with 15 bases sitting between them. Germline V gene sequence: CDR1 SGHTA, CDR2 FQGNSA. CDR3 coding DNA: TGTGCCAGCAGCCTAGACAGCGTACGGGAGCAGTACTTC. It encodes CASSLDSVREQYF.

The sample holds a few counts of this clonotype. This chain joins TRBV9 and TRBJ1-2, with a tentative D call TRBD1 (6 bases). CDR1 is SGDLS and CDR2 is YYNGEE in the germline V gene. This CDR3 comprises 16 residues. Trimming removed 3 bases at V and 10 bases at J, with 25 bases between. CDR3 in DNA: TGTGCCAGCAGCGACCGGAAGGGGGTGGCCCTTTTTGACTACACCTTC. Its protein is CASSDRKGVALFDYTF.

This clonotype was picked up many times. V is TRBV7-2 and J is TRBJ2-5, with TRBD2 as a possible D gene (6 bases). The V gene lost 2 bases and the J gene lost 2 bases, with 18 bases spanning the gap. The CDR3 covers 17 residues. The germline V gene has CDR1 SGHTA and CDR2 FQGNSA. The DNA of the CDR3 is TGTGCCAGCAGCTTAAGGGTGGGAGGAAACCCTCAAGAGACCCAGTACTTC. Translation: CASSLRVGGNPQETQYF.

The chain recombines TRBV5-1 with TRBJ2-5, with a possible D match to TRBD1 (6 bases). The CDR3 is made up of 12 amino acids. Trimming took off 4 bases at V and 5 bases at J, with 9 bases between the two ends. The germline CDR1 and CDR2 sequences are SGHRS and YFSETQ. Written as DNA, the CDR3 is TGCGCCAGCAGCGCCGACAGGGAGACCCAGTACTTC. Translating gives CASSADRETQYF.

The chain carries TRBV27 and TRBJ1-2; D is undetermined. This CDR3 spans 14 amino acids. Trimming removed 0 bases at V and 8 bases at J, with 13 bases between. CDR1 is MNHEY, CDR2 SMNVEV, per germline (reference sequence). This CDR3 reads CASSLSGRWAGYTF. The CDR3 coding sequence is TGTGCCAGCAGTTTATCGGGCCGCTGGGCGGGCTACACCTTC.

This chain uses TRBV6-5 with TRBJ2-1; D possibly matches TRBD1 or TRBD2 (5 bases each). The CDR3 has 19 amino acids. V was trimmed by 0 bases and J by 2 bases, leaving 20 bases between them. In germline, CDR1 is MNHEY, CDR2 SVGAGI. The CDR3 here is CASSYSTVRTVTTYNEQFF. The CDR3 DNA reads TGTGCCAGCAGTTACTCGACAGTTAGGACTGTAACGACCTACAATGAGCAGTTCTTC.

The chain is built from TRBV6-2 or TRBV6-3 and TRBJ2-3; 8 bases match TRBD2. This CDR3 comprises 17 residues. Looked up from germline, CDR1 is MNHEY and CDR2 is SVGEGT. V lost 0 bases to trimming and J lost 3 bases; unmatched junction nucleotides: 8. The DNA of the CDR3 is TGTGCCAGCAGTTACTCCCCGCTAGCGGGCCCAACAGATACGCAGTATTTT. Encoded protein: CASSYSPLAGPTDTQYF.

The gene calls are TRBV5-5 and TRBJ2-1; TRBD2 aligns across 8 bases. V lost 6 bases and J lost 5; bases outside the gene matches: 10. Looked up from germline, CDR1 is SGHKS and CDR2 is YYEKEE (reference sequence). CDR3 size: 15 residues. CDR3 coding DNA: TGTGCCAGCACCCCGACCGGGGGGGCCAACAATGAGCAGTTCTTC. Translation gives CASTPTGGANNEQFF.

A few counts support this clonotype. The chain recombines TRBV5-4 with TRBJ1-1, with D possibly being TRBD1 (5 bases). Trimming removed 1 base at V and 5 bases at J, with 18 bases between. The CDR3 covers 16 residues. Germline V CDR1 and CDR2: SGHNT, YYREEE (reference sequence). The CDR3 coding sequence is TGTGCCAGCAGCTTGCCACAGGTTCGAGGAGGGACTGAAGCTTTCTTT. Protein product: CASSLPQVRGGTEAFF.

This clonotype was counted a few times. This chain joins TRBV7-2 and TRBJ2-3, with D perhaps TRBD2 (8 bases). Germline V gene lookup returns CDR1 SGHTA and CDR2 FQGNSA. The V end was cut by 11 bases, the J end by 6 bases, with 30 bases between. The CDR3 runs to 17 residues. The DNA of the CDR3 is TGTGCCGGACAGGTAGCGGGGAACCAGGCCCCTGGGGATACGCAGTATTTT. As protein: CAGQVAGNQAPGDTQYF.

The chain recombines TRBV7-2 with TRBJ1-6; D is undetermined. From germline, CDR1 is SGHTA and CDR2 FQGNSA. Trimming took off 4 bases at V and 10 bases at J, with 26 bases between the two ends. The CDR3 is made up of 18 amino acids. The CDR3 protein is CASSYLKPSAGGGSPLHF. The CDR3 DNA reads TGTGCCAGCAGCTACCTCAAACCCTCGGCGGGAGGCGGATCACCCCTCCACTTT.

A few counts support this clonotype. Relative to the germline gene, one junction end is altered; a read error may explain this. The chain is built from TRBV4-1 and TRBJ1-5; D gene uncertain. Germline CDR1 MGHRA, CDR2 YSYEKL. The CDR3 sequence is 13 residues long. The CDR3 region has the DNA TGCGCCAGCAGCCAAGGGACTGAGTGGCCCAAGCATTTT. It is translated as CASSQGTEWPKHF.

This clonotype was found a few times. The rearrangement joins TRBV6-8 to TRBJ1-4; tentatively, D is TRBD1 (5 bases). Trimming shortened V by 0 bases and J by 0 bases, and 11 bases separated the two germline ends. Germline lookup yields CDR1 MNHGY and CDR2 SAAAGT. The CDR3 has 17 residues. The CDR3 region has the DNA TGTGCCAGCAGTTACTCGGGGGTGGCCGCAACTAATGAAAAACTGTTTTTT. Protein product: CASSYSGVAATNEKLFF.

At least ten counts were recorded for this clonotype. This chain connects TRBV18 to TRBJ2-5; D remains unclear. Germline V lookup: CDR1 KGHSH, CDR2 LQKENI. The V end lost 8 bases, the J end lost 0 bases, and 7 bases lay between the germline ends. This CDR3 contains 12 residues. The CDR3 loop is CASSPYQETQYF. The DNA for the CDR3 is TGTGCCAGCAGCCCGTACCAAGAGACCCAGTACTTC.

The chain carries TRBV11-2 and TRBJ2-1; D uncertain. The V end lost 0 bases, the J end lost 10 bases, and 10 bases lay between the germline ends. Germline V CDR1 and CDR2: SGHAT, FQNNGV. The CDR3 length is 13 residues. The CDR3 here is CASSLDVAWEQFF. For the CDR3, the DNA is TGTGCCAGCAGCTTAGATGTTGCTTGGGAGCAGTTCTTC.

This clonotype was observed many times. The rearrangement links TRBV24-1 to TRBJ2-2; tentative D call: TRBD1 (5 bases). CDR1 KGHDR and CDR2 SFDVKD come from the germline V gene. The germline V and J ends were trimmed by 7 bases and 3 bases, with 14 bases remaining between them. There are 15 residues in the CDR3. The CDR3 region has the DNA TGTGCCACCAGCGACCAGGGCGAGGACACCGGGGAGCTGTTTTTT. It is translated as CATSDQGEDTGELFF.

This clonotype was seen a few times. This chain links TRBV6-2 or TRBV6-3 with TRBJ2-2; 15 bases fit TRBD2. The V gene's germline CDR1 is MNHEY and CDR2 SVGEGT. This CDR3 has 18 residues. Trimming took 5 bases from V and 0 from J; bases not matched to a gene: 4. The CDR3 nucleotides read TGTGCCAGCAGTCAAGGACTAGCGGGAGGGACGAACACCGGGGAGCTGTTTTTT. Translating it yields CASSQGLAGGTNTGELFF.

This clonotype was counted between two and nine times. J is TRBJ2-7 and V is TRBV10-3, with a tentative D call TRBD1 (5 bases). In germline, CDR1 is ENHRY, CDR2 SYGVKD. The CDR3 is made up of 12 amino acids. The V end lost 3 bases, the J end lost 4 bases, and 7 bases lay between the germline ends. The DNA of the CDR3 is TGTGCCATCAGTGACAGGGCATACGAGCAGTACTTC. Translating it yields CAISDRAYEQYF.

V is TRBV7-9 and J is TRBJ2-7; D unresolved. The CDR3 contains 13 residues. Germline V CDR1 and CDR2: SEHNR, FQNEAQ (reference sequence). V was trimmed by 5 bases and J by 3 bases, leaving 11 bases between them. The CDR3, as DNA: TGTGCCAGCAGCAGCAGGCAGAACTACGAGCAGTACTTC. It encodes CASSSRQNYEQYF.

This clonotype was found a few times. The J gene is TRBJ2-7, the V gene TRBV20-1; D perhaps matches TRBD1 (6 bases). V lost 5 bases and J lost 0, with 11 bases in between. The germline V gene has CDR1 DFQATT and CDR2 SNEGSKA (reference sequence). The CDR3 totals 13 residues. The CDR3 coding sequence is TGCAGTGCTTCCGGGACATTCTCCTACGAGCAGTACTTC. As protein: CSASGTFSYEQYF.

This clonotype has only a few counts. The chain joins TRBV29-1 to TRBJ2-7, with D tentatively TRBD1 (5 bases). Germline V gene data show CDR1 as SQVTM and CDR2 as ANQGSEA. Deletions cut 4 bases from V and 3 bases from J, with 10 bases between. The length of the CDR3 is 12 residues. The CDR3 sequence: CSVVDNLYEQYF. DNA for the CDR3: TGCAGCGTTGTGGACAACCTCTACGAGCAGTACTTC.